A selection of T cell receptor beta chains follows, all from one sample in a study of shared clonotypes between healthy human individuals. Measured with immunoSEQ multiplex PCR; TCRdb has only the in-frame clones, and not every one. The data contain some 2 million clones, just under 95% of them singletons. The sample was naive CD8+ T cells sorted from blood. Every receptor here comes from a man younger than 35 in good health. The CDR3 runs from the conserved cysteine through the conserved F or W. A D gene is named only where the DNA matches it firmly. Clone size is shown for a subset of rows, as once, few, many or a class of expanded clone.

cdr3_nt: TGCGCCAGCAGTGACGGAACAGGGTCCTACGAGCAGTACTTC
cdr3_aa: CASSDGTGSYEQYF
d_call: NA
v_call: TRBV10-1
j_call: TRBJ2-7
clone_size: NA
cdr3_length: 14

cdr3_nt: TGTGCCAGCAGCTACGAATCCTACGAGCAGTACTTC
cdr3_aa: CASSYESYEQYF
d_call: NA
v_call: TRBV13
j_call: TRBJ2-7
clone_size: NA
cdr3_length: 12

cdr3_nt: TGTGCCAGCAGTTTGATGACCTATAGCAATCAGCCCCAGCATTTT
cdr3_aa: CASSLMTYSNQPQHF
d_call: NA
v_call: TRBV28
j_call: TRBJ1-5
clone_size: NA
cdr3_length: 15

cdr3_nt: TGTGCCAGCAGGGTTAGGGGATCCGGGGAGCTGTTTTTT
cdr3_aa: CASRVRGSGELFF
d_call: NA
v_call: TRBV6-5
j_call: TRBJ2-2
clone_size: NA
cdr3_length: 13

cdr3_nt: TGTGCCAGCAGCGTAGGGGTGGGGAAAGAGACCCAGTACTTC
cdr3_aa: CASSVGVGKETQYF
d_call: NA
v_call: TRBV9
j_call: TRBJ2-5
clone_size: NA
cdr3_length: 14

cdr3_nt: TGTGCCAGCAGTTTAATTCAACCGACTATTACAGATACGCAGTATTTT
cdr3_aa: CASSLIQPTITDTQYF
d_call: NA
v_call: TRBV27
j_call: TRBJ2-3
clone_size: NA
cdr3_length: 16

cdr3_nt: TGCGCCAGCAGCTTGGCAGGGGGGGTGGAGACCCAGTACTTC
cdr3_aa: CASSLAGGVETQYF
d_call: NA
v_call: TRBV5-1
j_call: TRBJ2-5
clone_size: NA
cdr3_length: 14

cdr3_nt: TGTGCCAGCAAGCCAGGGGGCCGCAGGGACTATGGCTACACCTTC
cdr3_aa: CASKPGGRRDYGYTF
d_call: TRBD1
v_call: TRBV2
j_call: TRBJ1-2
clone_size: once
cdr3_length: 15

cdr3_nt: TGCGCCAGCACGCAAGGACAGGGGTACACCGGGGAGCTGTTTTTT
cdr3_aa: CASTQGQGYTGELFF
d_call: TRBD1
v_call: TRBV4-1
j_call: TRBJ2-2
clone_size: NA
cdr3_length: 15

cdr3_nt: TGTGCCAGCAGTCCAATAGGACAGAACACTGAAGCTTTCTTT
cdr3_aa: CASSPIGQNTEAFF
d_call: NA
v_call: TRBV27
j_call: TRBJ1-1
clone_size: NA
cdr3_length: 14

cdr3_nt: TGCGCCAGCAGCCCGGGACTAGCGGGAGAGGACGAGCAGTACTTC
cdr3_aa: CASSPGLAGEDEQYF
d_call: TRBD2
v_call: TRBV5-1
j_call: TRBJ2-7
clone_size: NA
cdr3_length: 15

cdr3_nt: TGTGCCACCCTCGGGACAGGGAACACCGGGGAGCTGTTTTTT
cdr3_aa: CATLGTGNTGELFF
d_call: TRBD1
v_call: TRBV28
j_call: TRBJ2-2
clone_size: NA
cdr3_length: 14

cdr3_nt: TGTGCCAGCAGCTTGGTGGTTGCGGGAGGGGAGACCCAGTACTTC
cdr3_aa: CASSLVVAGGETQYF
d_call: TRBD2
v_call: TRBV5-4
j_call: TRBJ2-5
clone_size: NA
cdr3_length: 15

cdr3_nt: TGTGCCATCAGTGGGAGCAGGGAGCGGGAGCAAATCGGGCGGGACGAGCAGTACTTC
cdr3_aa: CAISGSREREQIGRDEQYF
d_call: TRBD2
v_call: TRBV10-3
j_call: TRBJ2-7
clone_size: NA
cdr3_length: 19

cdr3_nt: TGTGCCAGCAGCGTGGTCAGGGGTCGGGACACTGAAGCTTTCTTT
cdr3_aa: CASSVVRGRDTEAFF
d_call: NA
v_call: TRBV9
j_call: TRBJ1-1
clone_size: NA
cdr3_length: 15

cdr3_nt: TGCGCCAGCAGCCAACGGGACACTAACTACGAGCAGTACTTC
cdr3_aa: CASSQRDTNYEQYF
d_call: NA
v_call: TRBV4-1
j_call: TRBJ2-7
clone_size: NA
cdr3_length: 14

cdr3_nt: TGTGCCAGCAGCGTAGAAGGGGACACAGATACGCAGTATTTT
cdr3_aa: CASSVEGDTDTQYF
d_call: NA
v_call: TRBV9
j_call: TRBJ2-3
clone_size: once
cdr3_length: 14

cdr3_nt: TGTGCCAGCAGTGAGACCCTTCTTGGTCAGCGGTTCTTC
cdr3_aa: CASSETLLGQRFF
d_call: NA
v_call: TRBV2
j_call: TRBJ2-1
clone_size: NA
cdr3_length: 13

cdr3_nt: TGTGCCAGCAGCTTATTTCCTGAGCAGTTCTTC
cdr3_aa: CASSLFPEQFF
d_call: NA
v_call: TRBV7-2
j_call: TRBJ2-1
clone_size: NA
cdr3_length: 11

cdr3_nt: TGTGCCAGCAGTTCCTTGGACACCTACGAGCAGTACTTC
cdr3_aa: CASSSLDTYEQYF
d_call: NA
v_call: TRBV27
j_call: TRBJ2-7
clone_size: NA
cdr3_length: 13

cdr3_nt: TGTGCCAGCAGCTCGCTAGCGGGAGCGGCTTACGAGCAGTACTTC
cdr3_aa: CASSSLAGAAYEQYF
d_call: TRBD2
v_call: TRBV7-8
j_call: TRBJ2-7
clone_size: NA
cdr3_length: 15

cdr3_nt: TGTGCCAGCAGCGGGGGAGTTGGCTACACCTTC
cdr3_aa: CASSGGVGYTF
d_call: NA
v_call: TRBV9
j_call: TRBJ1-2
clone_size: NA
cdr3_length: 11

cdr3_nt: TGTGCCACGTATGGCCGGACGAACACCAGGGAGCTGTTTTTT
cdr3_aa: CATYGRTNTRELFF
d_call: NA
v_call: TRBV10-3
j_call: TRBJ2-2
clone_size: NA
cdr3_length: 14

cdr3_nt: TGTGCCAGCAGTTTCCTCGGCGCAAACTATGGCTACACCTTC
cdr3_aa: CASSFLGANYGYTF
d_call: NA
v_call: TRBV27
j_call: TRBJ1-2
clone_size: NA
cdr3_length: 14

cdr3_nt: TGTGCCAGCAGCCTAGATGAGGGGGCGCCGAACTATGGCTACACCTTC
cdr3_aa: CASSLDEGAPNYGYTF
d_call: TRBD1
v_call: TRBV5-6
j_call: TRBJ1-2
clone_size: NA
cdr3_length: 16

cdr3_nt: TGTGCCAGCAGCTTGCTGGGGGGGCCCCAGCATTTT
cdr3_aa: CASSLLGGPQHF
d_call: NA
v_call: TRBV5-6
j_call: TRBJ1-5
clone_size: NA
cdr3_length: 12

cdr3_nt: TGTGCCTGGAACGGAGCAGGGGCCTACACAGATACGCAGTATTTT
cdr3_aa: CAWNGAGAYTDTQYF
d_call: NA
v_call: TRBV30
j_call: TRBJ2-3
clone_size: NA
cdr3_length: 15

cdr3_nt: TGCGCCAGCAGCCAAGATGTTCGGGGACTAGCATTTAATGAGGACGAGCAGTACTTC
cdr3_aa: CASSQDVRGLAFNEDEQYF
d_call: TRBD2
v_call: TRBV4-3
j_call: TRBJ2-7
clone_size: NA
cdr3_length: 19

cdr3_nt: TGTGCCAGCAGGGGGGACAGGGACTACGAGCAGTACTTC
cdr3_aa: CASRGDRDYEQYF
d_call: TRBD1
v_call: TRBV5-6
j_call: TRBJ2-7
clone_size: NA
cdr3_length: 13

cdr3_nt: TGTGCCAGCAGTACACTTCCGGGACTAGCGGGAGGAATATTCTCCTACGAGCAGTACTTC
cdr3_aa: CASSTLPGLAGGIFSYEQYF
d_call: TRBD2
v_call: TRBV6-4
j_call: TRBJ2-7
clone_size: NA
cdr3_length: 20

cdr3_nt: TGTGCCAGCAGTGTGGTTGACACGTTTAGCAATCAGCCCCAGCATTTT
cdr3_aa: CASSVVDTFSNQPQHF
d_call: NA
v_call: TRBV2
j_call: TRBJ1-5
clone_size: NA
cdr3_length: 16

cdr3_nt: TGTGCCAGCAGCTCCTCGGGGGCTGGGGCCAACGTCCTGACTTTC
cdr3_aa: CASSSSGAGANVLTF
d_call: NA
v_call: TRBV7-9
j_call: TRBJ2-6
clone_size: NA
cdr3_length: 15

cdr3_nt: TGTGCCAGCAGTGCAAGGAGTCGTTTCGAACAGGTCGGCCCTGCGACCCAGTACTTC
cdr3_aa: CASSARSRFEQVGPATQYF
d_call: NA
v_call: TRBV6-1
j_call: TRBJ2-5
clone_size: NA
cdr3_length: 19

cdr3_nt: TGTGCCAGCAGTTACAATGGAAACACCATATATTTT
cdr3_aa: CASSYNGNTIYF
d_call: NA
v_call: TRBV6-5
j_call: TRBJ1-3
clone_size: NA
cdr3_length: 12

cdr3_nt: TGTGCCAGTAGTACCCGGACAGAGTATAATTCACCCCTCCACTTT
cdr3_aa: CASSTRTEYNSPLHF
d_call: NA
v_call: TRBV19
j_call: TRBJ1-6
clone_size: NA
cdr3_length: 15

cdr3_nt: TGTGCCAGCAGTCAGGACAGGGAGGGTGGTGAAAAACTGTTTTTT
cdr3_aa: CASSQDREGGEKLFF
d_call: TRBD1
v_call: TRBV6-5
j_call: TRBJ1-4
clone_size: NA
cdr3_length: 15

cdr3_nt: TGCGCCAGCAGCCACCAGGTTGGAGTCACAGATACGCAGTATTTT
cdr3_aa: CASSHQVGVTDTQYF
d_call: NA
v_call: TRBV4-3
j_call: TRBJ2-3
clone_size: NA
cdr3_length: 15

cdr3_nt: TGCGCCAGCAGCTTAAATAGCGTAACCTACAATGAGCAGTTCTTC
cdr3_aa: CASSLNSVTYNEQFF
d_call: NA
v_call: TRBV5-1
j_call: TRBJ2-1
clone_size: NA
cdr3_length: 15

cdr3_nt: TGTGCCAGCAGCTTCGGCTTAGCGGGAGGCCTCTACAATGAGCAGTTCTTC
cdr3_aa: CASSFGLAGGLYNEQFF
d_call: TRBD2
v_call: TRBV7-9
j_call: TRBJ2-1
clone_size: NA
cdr3_length: 17

cdr3_nt: TGTGCCAGCAGTTACTTCCGGGACTCCTACGAGCAGTACTTC
cdr3_aa: CASSYFRDSYEQYF
d_call: NA
v_call: TRBV6-6
j_call: TRBJ2-7
clone_size: NA
cdr3_length: 14

cdr3_nt: TGCGCCAGCAGCATGACTAGCGGGATTCCAAAAGATACGCAGTATTTT
cdr3_aa: CASSMTSGIPKDTQYF
d_call: TRBD2
v_call: TRBV5-1
j_call: TRBJ2-3
clone_size: NA
cdr3_length: 16

cdr3_nt: TGCGCCAGCAGCCAAGAGGCCGGCGCATCCGATCAGCCCCAGCATTTT
cdr3_aa: CASSQEAGASDQPQHF
d_call: NA
v_call: TRBV4-1
j_call: TRBJ1-5
clone_size: NA
cdr3_length: 16

cdr3_nt: TGTGCCACCAGCGGATCAGGGGGCGGGTACGAGCAGTACTTC
cdr3_aa: CATSGSGGGYEQYF
d_call: TRBD1
v_call: TRBV15
j_call: TRBJ2-7
clone_size: NA
cdr3_length: 14

cdr3_nt: NA
cdr3_aa: CASSFGPGDQPQHF
d_call: NA
v_call: TRBV28
j_call: TRBJ1-5
clone_size: NA
cdr3_length: 14

cdr3_nt: TGTGCCAGCAGCACTAGGGGGACTAGCGGGAGCGATGAGCAGTTCTTC
cdr3_aa: CASSTRGTSGSDEQFF
d_call: TRBD2
v_call: TRBV13
j_call: TRBJ2-1
clone_size: once
cdr3_length: 16

cdr3_nt: TGTGCCAGCAGCTTGGGAGGCTGGGATGAGGAAAAACTGTTTTTT
cdr3_aa: CASSLGGWDEEKLFF
d_call: NA
v_call: TRBV5-8
j_call: TRBJ1-4
clone_size: once
cdr3_length: 15

cdr3_nt: TGTGCTAGTGGTTTACTAGCGGGAAACTACAATGAGCAGTTCTTC
cdr3_aa: CASGLLAGNYNEQFF
d_call: TRBD2
v_call: TRBV12-5
j_call: TRBJ2-1
clone_size: once
cdr3_length: 15

cdr3_nt: TGTGCCAGCAGCTTACCGAAGGAGGGGCCACTTTACAATGAGCAGTTCTTC
cdr3_aa: CASSLPKEGPLYNEQFF
d_call: NA
v_call: TRBV7-9
j_call: TRBJ2-1
clone_size: NA
cdr3_length: 17

cdr3_nt: TGCGCCAGCAGCCGGACTAGCGGGAGTATCTACAATGAGCAGTTCTTC
cdr3_aa: CASSRTSGSIYNEQFF
d_call: TRBD2
v_call: TRBV4-3
j_call: TRBJ2-1
clone_size: NA
cdr3_length: 16

cdr3_nt: TGTGCCAGCAGTACCCGGGACCAAGAGACCCAGTACTTC
cdr3_aa: CASSTRDQETQYF
d_call: NA
v_call: TRBV28
j_call: TRBJ2-5
clone_size: NA
cdr3_length: 13

cdr3_nt: TGTGCCAGTAGTCCAACCCCTAAGACAGGGTGGCACACTGAAGCTTTCTTT
cdr3_aa: CASSPTPKTGWHTEAFF
d_call: TRBD1
v_call: TRBV19
j_call: TRBJ1-1
clone_size: NA
cdr3_length: 17

cdr3_nt: TGTGCCAGCAGCCCCGACGGGGGGAGCTCCTACAATGAGCAGTTCTTC
cdr3_aa: CASSPDGGSSYNEQFF
d_call: TRBD2
v_call: TRBV11-3
j_call: TRBJ2-1
clone_size: NA
cdr3_length: 16

cdr3_nt: TGTGCCAGCAGCTCCGGTGACCCCTACGAGCAGTACTTC
cdr3_aa: CASSSGDPYEQYF
d_call: NA
v_call: TRBV5-6
j_call: TRBJ2-7
clone_size: NA
cdr3_length: 13